This TCR beta chain is from a study of blood T cell repertoires in COVID-19. How the authors handled the data: The authors estimated nucleated cell counts from reference gene primer amplification. The assay was immunoSEQ multiplex PCR, and TCRdb's table has in-frame clones only and misses some. That table gives V, J and clone size, and the DNA gave D and trimming. The profile shows about 190,000 clones, approximately 85% of them singletons. Germline V lookup: CDR1 LNHDA, CDR2 SQIVND (reference sequence). V gave up 5 bases and J gave up 6 bases, with 11 bases separating them. The CDR3 is made up of 13 amino acids.

Sequenced input: peripheral blood. The TCR was taken from a man older than 75 with COVID-19, enrolled during active disease. V and J are TRBV19 and TRBJ2-4; D possibly corresponds to TRBD1 (6 bases). The CDR3 DNA sequence: TGTGCCAGTAGTCTTGAGACAGGAAACATTCAGTACTTC. It is translated as CASSLETGNIQYF. The full variable domain, rest sourced from reference TRBV19 and TRBJ2-4, is DGGITQSPKYLFRKEGQNVTLSCEQNLNHDAMYWYRQDPGQGLRLIYYSQIVNDFQKGDIAEGYSVSREKKESFPLTVTSAQKNPTAFYLCASSLETGNIQYFGAGTRLSVL.